Each of the 31 T cell receptor beta chains below was sequenced from the same sample in a study of T cell responses to AZD1222 COVID-19 vaccine (dated by TCRdb to 2020 to 2023). To prepare the library, the immunoSEQ multiplex PCR assay was applied. Here the immuneACCESS table is served through TCRdb, limited to in-frame sequences with V and J called. Missing clones are a known gap in these copies; in checked studies unresolved V genes cover under half, and the rest lacks a known reason. The sample table holds about 55,000 clones, of which approximately 84% were seen once. Jointly, the top ten make up 25% to 30% of the sample. The sample's time point, from its label and the paper: baseline before first vaccination. The sample was peripheral blood, taken on day 0 of AZD1222 vaccination. These receptors were collected from an adult in good health.

CDR3 residues: CASSQGTWNEQFF. The CDR3 DNA reads TGTGCCAGCAGCCAAGGAACCTGGAATGAGCAGTTCTTC. The chain couples TRBV7-9 to TRBJ2-1; D ambiguous. Germline lookup yields CDR1 SEHNR and CDR2 FQNEAQ (reference sequence). Trimming removed 5 bases from V and 7 bases from J, with 12 bases in between. CDR3 length: 13 residues.

This clone was found a few times. The CDR3 DNA is TGTGCCAGTAGTACCCGGGACATGGAGGAAAAACTGTTTTTT. As protein: CASSTRDMEEKLFF. V and J are TRBV19 and TRBJ1-4, with D maybe TRBD1 (6 bases). The V end lost 4 bases, the J end lost 8 bases, and 14 bases lay between the germline ends. Germline V gives CDR1 LNHDA, CDR2 SQIVND (reference sequence). This CDR3 has 14 residues.

The chain is built from TRBV3-1 (or the pseudogene TRBV3-2) and TRBJ1-2; 8 bases are a match to TRBD1. Germline values: CDR1 LGHDT, CDR2 YNNKEL (reference sequence). The CDR3 length is 11 residues. The V segment lost 6 bases and the J segment 8 bases; nucleotides outside the gene matches: 2. The DNA of the CDR3 is TGTGCCAGCAGGGACAGGGACGGCTACACCTTC. Amino acid sequence: CASRDRDGYTF.

V gene TRBV6-5 combines with J gene TRBJ2-7; 9 bases match TRBD1. Germline CDR1 MNHEY, CDR2 SVGAGI. V lost 4 bases and J lost 3; bases outside the gene matches: 10. The CDR3 spans 16 residues. CDR3 region: CASSSYQGQGYYEQYF. DNA of the CDR3: TGTGCCAGCAGTTCCTACCAGGGACAGGGTTACTACGAGCAGTACTTC.

Details on this clone: One junction end does not reproduce the germline sequence, and a read error may be involved. This chain joins TRBV6-5 and TRBJ1-1; no clear D gene. Germline CDR1 MNHEY, CDR2 SVGAGI. This CDR3 has 13 amino acids. The CDR3 DNA follows: TGTGCCGGCAGTTACTCAGAGAACACTGAAGCTTTCTTT. Amino acids: CAGSYSENTEAFF.

The rearrangement links TRBV4-3 to TRBJ2-4; 9 nucleotides match TRBD2. The germline V gene encodes CDR1 LGHNA and CDR2 YSLEER. The CDR3 length is 15 residues. With V trimmed by 1 base and J by 8 bases, 6 bases remained unmatched. CDR3 sequence reads: CASSQGASGIDIQYF. For the CDR3, the DNA is TGCGCCAGCAGCCAAGGAGCTAGCGGGATCGACATTCAGTACTTC.

This clone has a single count. The V call is TRBV7-6, the J call TRBJ1-4; the D is unclear. Germline CDR1 SGHVS, CDR2 FNYEAQ. V was clipped by 2 bases and J by 4 bases, with 8 bases between them. There are 14 residues in the CDR3. The CDR3 here is CASSLQAYNEKLFF. The CDR3 DNA reads TGTGCCAGCAGCTTACAGGCGTATAATGAAAAACTGTTTTTT.

The V and J genes are TRBV19 and TRBJ2-5; perhaps TRBD2 as D (6 bases). Germline V gene sequence: CDR1 LNHDA, CDR2 SQIVND (reference sequence). The CDR3 is made up of 16 amino acids. Trimming took off 2 bases at V and 5 bases at J, with 18 bases between the two ends. CDR3: CASSIRGSGVKETQYF. CDR3 in DNA: TGTGCCAGTAGTATACGGGGGAGTGGGGTCAAGGAGACCCAGTACTTC.

The chain joins TRBV3-1 (or the pseudogene TRBV3-2) to TRBJ1-1; unclear D gene. This CDR3 has 11 residues. The ends were cut back, 5 bases at V and 8 bases at J, with 9 bases in the middle. Germline V CDR1 and CDR2: LGHDT, YNNKEL (reference sequence). CDR3 amino acids: CASSTGLEAFF. Written as DNA, the CDR3 is TGTGCCAGCAGCACGGGTCTGGAAGCTTTCTTT.

J is TRBJ2-1 and V is TRBV11-3, with a tentative D call TRBD2 (5 bases). Per germline, CDR1 SGHNT and CDR2 YENEEA. This CDR3 spans 14 amino acids. V was cut by 1 base and J by 9 bases, with 13 bases left in between. The CDR3 DNA sequence: TGTGCCAGCAGCTTAGGACGGGAAGGCGGTGAGCAGTTCTTC. Its protein product is CASSLGREGGEQFF.

Remarks on this clone: Different DNA sequences within this sample yield the same CDR3. The chain joins TRBV15 to TRBJ2-1; 7 nucleotides agree with TRBD2. The germline CDR1 and CDR2 sequences are LNHNV and YYDKDF (reference sequence). The ends lost 3 bases at V and 2 bases at J; junction bases unmatched: 7. The CDR3 has 16 amino acids. The CDR3 bases are TGTGCCACCAGCAGGGACCGGACTAGTACCTACAATGAGCAGTTCTTC. Translation: CATSRDRTSTYNEQFF. Using reference TRBV15 and TRBJ2-1 for the parts outside the CDR3, the full variable domain is DAMVIQNPRYQVTQFGKPVTLSCSQTLNHNVMYWYQQKSSQAPKLLFHYYDKDFNNEADTPDNFQSRRPNTSFCFLDIRSPGLGDTAMYLCATSRDRTSTYNEQFFGPGTRLTVL.

CDR3 residues: CASSDSRGSPLHF. The CDR3 DNA sequence: TGTGCCAGCAGTGACTCAAGGGGTTCACCCCTCCACTTT. The V and J genes are TRBV6-4 and TRBJ1-6; D is possibly TRBD1 (5 bases). CDR1 is MRHNA and CDR2 is SNTAGT in the germline V gene. The CDR3 contains 13 residues. V shed 0 bases and J shed 9 bases, with 6 bases lying between them.

Worth noting for this clone: The identical CDR3 is also encoded by other nucleotide sequences in the sample. The rearrangement links TRBV5-1 to TRBJ2-3; 7 bases agree with TRBD1. The CDR3 covers 14 residues. CDR1 SGHRS and CDR2 YFSETQ come from the germline V gene. The V segment lost 3 bases and the J segment 3 bases; nucleotides outside the gene matches: 4. The CDR3 protein is CASSSGTATDTQYF. The DNA of the CDR3 is TGCGCCAGCAGCTCCGGGACAGCAACAGATACGCAGTATTTT.

This rearrangement joins TRBV7-8 to TRBJ2-7; D call uncertain. Germline V gene sequence: CDR1 SGHVS, CDR2 FQNEAQ. CDR3 length equals 13 residues. The V gene lost 5 bases and the J gene lost 3 bases, with 11 bases spanning the gap. The CDR3 DNA sequence: TGTGCCAGCAGCCTGGGAATAAGCTACGAGCAGTACTTC. It is translated as CASSLGISYEQYF.

Note on this clone: Within the sample, other DNA sequences also encode this same CDR3. This chain uses TRBV19 with TRBJ1-2; weak D call: TRBD1 (6 bases). The CDR3 has 14 amino acids. Trimming took off 1 base at V and 2 bases at J, with 8 bases between the two ends. CDR1 is LNHDA, CDR2 SQIVND, per germline (reference sequence). CDR3 nucleotides: TGTGCCAGTAGTATAGGCGGGGGCAACTATGGCTACACCTTC. It specifies CASSIGGGNYGYTF.

The rearrangement links TRBV9 to TRBJ2-4; the D gene could be TRBD1 or TRBD2 (5 bases each). CDR1 is SGDLS, CDR2 YYNGEE, per germline. V shed 3 bases and J shed 8 bases, with 15 bases lying between them. CDR3 length equals 14 residues. The DNA of the CDR3 is TGTGCCAGCAGCGGAGACAGAGGGATGCACATTCAGTACTTC. Its protein product is CASSGDRGMHIQYF.

This chain uses TRBV11-3 with TRBJ1-2, with 10 bases matching TRBD1. With 4 bases clipped from V and 4 bases from J, the junction kept 18 bases outside the gene matches. Germline lookup yields CDR1 SGHNT and CDR2 YENEEA. The CDR3 extends over 19 amino acids. The CDR3: CASSSRQYDRGRGLYGYTF. The DNA of the CDR3 is TGTGCCAGCAGCTCTAGGCAATACGACAGGGGGCGAGGGCTCTATGGCTACACCTTC.

The V and J genes are TRBV12-3 or TRBV12-4 and TRBJ2-5; no definite D call. V was cut by 7 bases and J by 1 base, with 10 bases left in between. This CDR3 is built from 13 residues. CDR3 amino acids: CASTRTAQETQYF. CDR3 DNA: TGTGCCAGCACGAGGACGGCCCAAGAGACCCAGTACTTC.

The table lists this clone with a count of one. This sequence joins TRBV30 and TRBJ2-5; 10 bases align to TRBD2. In germline, CDR1 is GTSNPN, CDR2 SVGIG (reference sequence). The V and J ends lost 0 bases and 5 bases, in that order; junction bases with no gene match: 6. The CDR3 extends over 15 amino acids. CDR3 loop: CAWSVSSGSMETQYF. The DNA for the CDR3 is TGTGCCTGGAGTGTGTCTAGCGGGAGTATGGAGACCCAGTACTTC. Filled out from reference TRBV30 and TRBJ2-5, the complete variable domain reads SQTIHQWPATLVQPVGSPLSLECTVEGTSNPNLYWYRQAAGRGLQLLFYSVGIGQISSEVPQNLSASRPQDRQFILSSKKLLLSDSGFYLCAWSVSSGSMETQYFGPGTRLLVL.

This chain joins TRBV7-9 and TRBJ2-2; perhaps TRBD1 as D (5 bases). Germline CDR1 SEHNR, CDR2 FQNEAQ (reference sequence). The CDR3 is 15 amino acids. V dropped 2 bases and J dropped 3 bases, with 10 bases sitting between them. CDR3 sequence reads: CASSLPGKYTGELFF. In DNA form, the CDR3 reads TGTGCCAGCAGCTTACCAGGGAAATACACCGGGGAGCTGTTTTTT.

The V gene is TRBV5-1, the J gene TRBJ1-1, with 10 nucleotides matching TRBD1. J lost 8 bases, V lost 4 bases, and 8 bases had no gene match. Germline V gene sequence: CDR1 SGHRS, CDR2 YFSETQ. This CDR3 spans 14 amino acids. The CDR3 here is CASSSPGQGKEAFF. CDR3 nucleotides: TGCGCCAGCAGCAGTCCGGGACAGGGGAAGGAAGCTTTCTTT.

This sequence joins TRBV20-1 and TRBJ1-6; D unresolved. CDR1 is DFQATT, CDR2 SNEGSKA, per germline (reference sequence). V lost 3 bases and J lost 7, with 13 bases in between. The CDR3 contains 14 residues. In nucleotides, the CDR3 is TGCAGTGCTAGTTCCTCCTCAGACAATTCACCCCTCCACTTT. As protein: CSASSSSDNSPLHF.

A single count supports this clone. The genes are TRBV5-1 and TRBJ2-2; 7 nucleotides match TRBD1. Per the germline V gene, CDR1 is SGHRS and CDR2 is YFSETQ. Trimming took 5 bases from V and 2 from J; bases not matched to a gene: 9. CDR3 length: 16 amino acids. CDR3 sequence: CASRDTGALNTGELFF. CDR3 nucleotides: TGCGCCAGCAGGGATACAGGGGCCCTAAACACCGGGGAGCTGTTTTTT.

By sample share, this clone is medium-sized. This CDR3 is also generated by other DNA sequences in the sample. This chain uses TRBV6-1 with TRBJ1-3; no clear D. Germline values: CDR1 MNHNS, CDR2 SASEGT. V lost 3 bases to trimming and J lost 1 base, with 7 bases between them. CDR3 size: 14 residues. DNA of the CDR3: TGTGCCAGCAGTGATGGGATATCTGGAAACACCATATATTTT. It yields the protein CASSDGISGNTIYF.

V is TRBV5-4 and J is TRBJ2-3, with D possibly TRBD2 on 5 matching bases. V was shortened by 1 base and J by 2 bases, with 11 bases between the two germline ends. The CDR3 consists of 15 residues. CDR1 SGHNT and CDR2 YYREEE come from the germline V gene (reference sequence). CDR3 sequence: CASSLSKEVTDTQYF. In DNA, the CDR3 is TGTGCCAGCAGCTTGTCAAAGGAGGTCACAGATACGCAGTATTTT.

V usage is TRBV7-2 and J usage is TRBJ1-4, with 8 nucleotides matching TRBD1. With 6 bases clipped from V and 4 bases from J, the junction kept 4 bases outside the gene matches. This CDR3 contains 14 residues. Germline CDR1 reads SGHTA; CDR2 reads FQGNSA. The DNA of the CDR3 is TGTGCCAGCAGTGGGACAGGTGATAATGAAAAACTGTTTTTT. Translation: CASSGTGDNEKLFF.

The J gene is TRBJ1-5, the V gene TRBV15, with TRBD1 as a possible D gene (6 bases). The CDR3 consists of 16 residues. Trimming pared 0 bases from V and 3 bases from J, leaving 12 bases between. Germline V gene lookup returns CDR1 LNHNV and CDR2 YYDKDF (reference sequence). Here the CDR3 reads CATSRDSRTVNQPQHF. The CDR3 nucleotides read TGTGCCACCAGCAGAGATTCTAGGACAGTCAATCAGCCCCAGCATTTT. The full variable domain, in which reference TRBV15 and TRBJ1-5 provide the parts outside the CDR3, is DAMVIQNPRYQVTQFGKPVTLSCSQTLNHNVMYWYQQKSSQAPKLLFHYYDKDFNNEADTPDNFQSRRPNTSFCFLDIRSPGLGDTAMYLCATSRDSRTVNQPQHFGDGTRLSIL.

The CDR3 DNA reads TGCGCCAGCAGCCTCCCCGAGGGGCAGTTTGGAAACACCATATATTTT. Its translation: CASSLPEGQFGNTIYF. The gene calls are TRBV4-1 and TRBJ1-3; D is possibly TRBD1 (5 bases). The ends were cut back, 4 bases at V and 3 bases at J, with 16 bases in the middle. CDR1 is MGHRA and CDR2 is YSYEKL in the germline V gene. The CDR3 consists of 16 residues.

Written as DNA, the CDR3 is TGTGCCAGCAGCCCCGGGACAGGGTTTTCACCCCTCCACTTT. Amino acids: CASSPGTGFSPLHF. This chain joins TRBV6-5 and TRBJ1-6, with 9 nucleotides matching TRBD1. The CDR3 is 14 amino acids. Germline assignment: CDR1 MNHEY and CDR2 SVGAGI. V gave up 6 bases and J gave up 9 bases; unmatched junction bases: 6.

The chain is built from TRBV30 and TRBJ2-3; 7 nucleotides align to TRBD1. The ends lost 5 bases at V and 2 bases at J; junction bases unmatched: 7. The length of the CDR3 is 14 residues. The germline gives CDR1 GTSNPN, CDR2 SVGIG (reference sequence). The CDR3 sequence is CAWGPGQPTDTQYF. The CDR3 region has the DNA TGTGCCTGGGGCCCGGGACAGCCCACAGATACGCAGTATTTT.

The chain carries TRBV11-2 and TRBJ2-1; 12 bases are a match to TRBD2. CDR1 and CDR2 from the germline V gene are SGHAT and FQNNGV. With V trimmed by 4 bases and J by 2 bases, 12 bases remained unmatched. This CDR3 spans 19 amino acids. CDR3 nucleotide sequence: TGTGCCAGCAGCTCCGGACTAGCGGGAAGAGATAACGCCTACAATGAGCAGTTCTTC. As protein: CASSSGLAGRDNAYNEQFF.